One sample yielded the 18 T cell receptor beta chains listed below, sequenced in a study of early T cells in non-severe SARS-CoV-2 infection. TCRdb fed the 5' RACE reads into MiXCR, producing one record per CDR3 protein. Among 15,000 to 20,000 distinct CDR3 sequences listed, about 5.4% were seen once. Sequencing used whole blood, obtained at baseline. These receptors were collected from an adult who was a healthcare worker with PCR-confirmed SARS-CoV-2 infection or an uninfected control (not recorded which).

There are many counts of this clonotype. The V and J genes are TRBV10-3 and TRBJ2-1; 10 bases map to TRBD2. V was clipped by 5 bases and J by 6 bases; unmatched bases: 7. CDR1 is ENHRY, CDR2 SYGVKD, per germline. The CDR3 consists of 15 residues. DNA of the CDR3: TGTGCCATCAGTTCTCTAGCGGGGGAACTCAATGAGCAGTTCTTC. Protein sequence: CAISSLAGELNEQFF.

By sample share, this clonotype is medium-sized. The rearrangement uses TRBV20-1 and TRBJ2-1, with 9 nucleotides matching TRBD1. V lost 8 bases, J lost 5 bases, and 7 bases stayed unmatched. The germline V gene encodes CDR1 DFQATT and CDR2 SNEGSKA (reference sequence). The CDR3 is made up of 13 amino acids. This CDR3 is CSPRRTGDNEQFF. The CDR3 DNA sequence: TGCAGTCCCCGTAGGACAGGGGACAATGAGCAGTTCTTC.

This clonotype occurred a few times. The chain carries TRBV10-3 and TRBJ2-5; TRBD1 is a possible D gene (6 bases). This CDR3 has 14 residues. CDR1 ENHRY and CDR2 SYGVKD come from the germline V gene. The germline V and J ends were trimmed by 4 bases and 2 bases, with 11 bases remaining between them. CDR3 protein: CAISGDRPQETQYF. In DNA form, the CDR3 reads TGTGCCATCAGTGGAGACAGGCCTCAAGAGACCCAGTACTTC.

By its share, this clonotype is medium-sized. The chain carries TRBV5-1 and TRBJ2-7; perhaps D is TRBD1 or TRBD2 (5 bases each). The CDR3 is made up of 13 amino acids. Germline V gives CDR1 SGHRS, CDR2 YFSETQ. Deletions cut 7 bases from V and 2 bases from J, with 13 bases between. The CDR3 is CASFGTGTYEQYF. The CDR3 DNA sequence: TGCGCCAGCTTTGGGACCGGGACCTACGAGCAGTACTTC.

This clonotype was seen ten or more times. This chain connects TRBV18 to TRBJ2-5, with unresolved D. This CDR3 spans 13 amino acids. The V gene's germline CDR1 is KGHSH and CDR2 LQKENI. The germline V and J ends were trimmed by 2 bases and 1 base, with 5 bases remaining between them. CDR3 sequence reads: CASSPGPQETQYF. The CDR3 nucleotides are TGTGCCAGCTCACCAGGGCCCCAAGAGACCCAGTACTTC.

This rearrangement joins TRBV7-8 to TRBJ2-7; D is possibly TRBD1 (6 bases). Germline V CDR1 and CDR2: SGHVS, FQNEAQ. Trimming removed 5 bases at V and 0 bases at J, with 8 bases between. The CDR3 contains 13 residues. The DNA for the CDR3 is TGTGCCAGCAGCCGGGACATCTCCTACGAGCAGTACTTC. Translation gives CASSRDISYEQYF.

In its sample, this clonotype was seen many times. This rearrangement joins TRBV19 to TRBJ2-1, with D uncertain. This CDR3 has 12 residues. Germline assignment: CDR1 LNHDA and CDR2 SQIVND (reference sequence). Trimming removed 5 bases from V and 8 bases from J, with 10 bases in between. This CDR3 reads CASSRLTHEQFF. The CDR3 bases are TGTGCCAGTAGTCGTCTCACCCATGAGCAGTTCTTC.

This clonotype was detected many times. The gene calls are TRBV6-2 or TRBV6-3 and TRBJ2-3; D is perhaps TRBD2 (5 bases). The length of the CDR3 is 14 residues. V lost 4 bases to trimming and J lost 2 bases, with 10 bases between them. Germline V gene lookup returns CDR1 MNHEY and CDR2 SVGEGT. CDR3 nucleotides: TGTGCCAGCAGTTCGGGGTTTCACACAGATACGCAGTATTTT. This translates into CASSSGFHTDTQYF.

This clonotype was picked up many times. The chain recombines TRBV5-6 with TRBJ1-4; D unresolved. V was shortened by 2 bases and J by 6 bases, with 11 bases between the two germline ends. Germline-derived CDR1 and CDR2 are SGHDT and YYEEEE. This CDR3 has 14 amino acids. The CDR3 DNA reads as TGTGCCAGCAGCTTCGGGTACGCCGATGAAAAACTGTTTTTT. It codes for CASSFGYADEKLFF.

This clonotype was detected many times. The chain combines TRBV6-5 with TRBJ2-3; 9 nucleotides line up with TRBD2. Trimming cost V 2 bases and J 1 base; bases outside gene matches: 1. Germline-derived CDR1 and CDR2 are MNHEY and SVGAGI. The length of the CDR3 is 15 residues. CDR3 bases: TGTGCCAGCAGTTACCCTAGCGGGGGCACAGATACGCAGTATTTT. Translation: CASSYPSGGTDTQYF.

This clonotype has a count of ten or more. The CDR3 nucleotides read TGTGCCAGCAGACCTTTGAACACCGGGGAGCTGTTTTTT. This gives the protein CASRPLNTGELFF. This chain joins TRBV6-6 and TRBJ2-2; D gene unclear. The CDR3 is 13 amino acids. V was cut by 6 bases and J by 1 base, with 6 bases left in between. Germline V gene sequence: CDR1 MNHNY, CDR2 SVGAGI (reference sequence).

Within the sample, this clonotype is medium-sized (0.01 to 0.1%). CDR3 nucleotides: TGCAGTGCTAGTCCCCCAAATTCACCCCTCCACTTT. Amino acids: CSASPPNSPLHF. V and J are TRBV20-1 and TRBJ1-6; no reliable D call. Per germline, CDR1 DFQATT and CDR2 SNEGSKA (reference sequence). Deletions cut 3 bases from V and 7 bases from J, with 7 bases between. This CDR3 is 12 amino acids long.

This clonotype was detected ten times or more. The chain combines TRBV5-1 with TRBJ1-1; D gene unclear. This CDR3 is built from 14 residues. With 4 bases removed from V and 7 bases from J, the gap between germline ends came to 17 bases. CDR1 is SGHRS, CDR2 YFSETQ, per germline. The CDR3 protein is CASSPATNWGEAFF. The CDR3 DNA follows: TGCGCCAGCAGCCCAGCGACCAACTGGGGTGAAGCTTTCTTT.

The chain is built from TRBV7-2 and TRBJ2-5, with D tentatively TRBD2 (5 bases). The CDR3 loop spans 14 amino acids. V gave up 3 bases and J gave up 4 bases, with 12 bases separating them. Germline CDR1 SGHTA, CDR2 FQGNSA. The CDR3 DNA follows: TGTGCCAGCAGCTTCCCTCCAGAGGGAGAGACCCAGTACTTC. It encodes CASSFPPEGETQYF.

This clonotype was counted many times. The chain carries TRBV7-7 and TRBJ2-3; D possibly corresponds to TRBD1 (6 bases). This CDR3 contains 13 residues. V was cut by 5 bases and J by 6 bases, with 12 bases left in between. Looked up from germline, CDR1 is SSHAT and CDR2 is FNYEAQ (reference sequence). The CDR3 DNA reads TGTGCCAGCAGCACCGGGACATTGGATACGCAGTATTTT. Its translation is CASSTGTLDTQYF.

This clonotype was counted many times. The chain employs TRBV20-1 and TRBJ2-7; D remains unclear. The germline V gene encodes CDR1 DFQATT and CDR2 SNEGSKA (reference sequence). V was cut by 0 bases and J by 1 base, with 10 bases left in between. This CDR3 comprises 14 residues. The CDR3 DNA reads TGCAGTGCTAGAGATTTCGTCGCTTCCTACGAGCAGTACTTC. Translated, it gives CSARDFVASYEQYF.

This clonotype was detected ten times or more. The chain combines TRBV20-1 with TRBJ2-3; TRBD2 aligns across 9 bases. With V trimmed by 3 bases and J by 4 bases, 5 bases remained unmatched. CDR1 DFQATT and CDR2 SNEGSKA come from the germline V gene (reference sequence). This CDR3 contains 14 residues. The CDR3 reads CSARSSGEADTQYF. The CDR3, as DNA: TGCAGTGCTAGGTCTAGCGGGGAGGCAGATACGCAGTATTTT.

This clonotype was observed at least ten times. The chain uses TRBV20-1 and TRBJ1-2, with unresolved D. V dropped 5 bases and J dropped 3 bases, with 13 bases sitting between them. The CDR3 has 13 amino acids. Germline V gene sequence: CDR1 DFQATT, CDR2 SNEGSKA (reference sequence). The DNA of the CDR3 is TGCAGTGCTGAGGAAACCTGGGACTATGGCTACACCTTC. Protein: CSAEETWDYGYTF.